The clone carrying this T cell receptor (beta chain) turned up a few times. No antigen is known for it. The CDR3 spans 11 residues. The germline V and J ends were trimmed by 5 bases and 8 bases, with 9 bases remaining between them. CDR1 and CDR2 from the germline V gene are LNHDA and SQIVND (reference sequence). The sample belongs to a study of siplizumab effects on memory and regulatory T cells. Study-wide results and caveats: The alloresponse seemed to draw substantially on naive T cells, which appeared more diverse than memory cells. Treg origin accounted for an average of around 69% of mappable alloreactive CD4+ clones with siplizumab and roughly 27% in controls.

For every sample, about 10^5 TCR templates were assayed. The table came from immunoSEQ multiplex PCR; TCRdb's copy has only in-frame clones and leaves some out. This sample has about 50,000 clones, with more than 85% found just once. This TCR was sampled from a human donor in good health. Sequenced input: CD8+ T cells sorted from blood. This rearrangement joins TRBV19 to TRBJ1-2; no clear D. The DNA for the CDR3 is TGTGCCAGTAGTGTCGGTTTCGGCTACACCTTC. This gives the protein CASSVGFGYTF.